Each of the 27 T cell receptor beta chains below was sequenced from the same sample in a study of blood T cell repertoires in COVID-19 (dated by TCRdb to about 2020). The library was obtained by the immunoSEQ multiplex PCR assay. TCRdb re-hosts the immuneACCESS table, in-frame sequences only. Its copies lack some clones; in the studies checked, an unresolved V gene accounts for under half of them, and the cause for the rest is not known. A total of 300,000 to 450,000 clones appear in this sample, approximately 89% of them only once. Of the sample, just under 4% is held by the ten largest clones. Material: peripheral blood. These receptors were taken from a woman in her fifties or sixties with COVID-19, enrolled during active disease.

The rearrangement uses TRBV5-4 and TRBJ1-1; 10 nucleotides align to TRBD1. Germline CDR1 and CDR2: SGHNT and YYREEE (reference sequence). The ends lost 0 bases at V and 6 bases at J; junction bases unmatched: 5. The CDR3 totals 15 residues. CDR3 sequence reads: CASSLVRQGAAEAFF. In DNA, the CDR3 is TGTGCCAGCAGCTTGGTTAGACAGGGGGCGGCTGAAGCTTTCTTT.

The gene calls are TRBV11-2 and TRBJ2-4, with 9 bases aligning to TRBD2. Germline CDR1 SGHAT, CDR2 FQNNGV. The CDR3 has 15 residues. J gave up 5 bases and V 5 bases, and 7 bases lay outside the gene matches. CDR3 DNA sequence: TGTGCCAGCAGCGGTAGCGGGGGACCGCAAAACATTCAGTACTTC. Protein product: CASSGSGGPQNIQYF.

This clone appeared a few times. This sequence joins TRBV28 and TRBJ1-1; D gene uncertain. This CDR3 has 15 amino acids. Looked up from germline, CDR1 is MDHEN and CDR2 is SYDVKM. V was shortened by 3 bases and J by 1 base, with 12 bases between the two germline ends. The CDR3 DNA follows: TGTGCCAGCAGTTTGGAGGTCCTAGGGAACACTGAAGCTTTCTTT. This sequence encodes CASSLEVLGNTEAFF.

This rearrangement joins TRBV19 to TRBJ1-2; 7 bases line up with TRBD1. The CDR3 is made up of 13 amino acids. Looked up from germline, CDR1 is LNHDA and CDR2 is SQIVND (reference sequence). Trimming took 8 bases from V and 0 from J; bases not matched to a gene: 3. The chain's CDR3 is CASGDRANYGYTF. DNA for the CDR3: TGTGCCAGTGGGGACAGAGCTAACTATGGCTACACCTTC. Looking up the rest from reference TRBV19 and TRBJ1-2 gives the full variable domain: DGGITQSPKYLFRKEGQNVTLSCEQNLNHDAMYWYRQDPGQGLRLIYYSQIVNDFQKGDIAEGYSVSREKKESFPLTVTSAQKNPTAFYLCASGDRANYGYTFGSGTRLTVV.

The chain is built from TRBV6-2 or TRBV6-3 and TRBJ1-5; D unclear. Germline CDR1 and CDR2: MNHEY and SVGEGT. The CDR3 totals 16 residues. Trimming pared 1 base from V and 2 bases from J, leaving 12 bases between. The CDR3 DNA sequence: TGTGCCAGCAGTTACTTCGAGGTTTATGGCAATCAGCCCCAGCATTTT. The encoded protein is CASSYFEVYGNQPQHF.

In its sample, this clone was seen a few times. The chain has TRBV2 and TRBJ1-6; possible D gene TRBD1, 5 bases. Germline CDR1 reads SNHLY; CDR2 reads FYNNEI. The length of the CDR3 is 15 residues. The germline V and J ends were trimmed by 4 bases and 9 bases, with 16 bases remaining between them. The CDR3: CASSVVGQGASPLHF. The CDR3 nucleotides read TGTGCCAGCAGTGTCGTGGGGCAGGGTGCTTCACCCCTCCACTTT.

This clone was picked up one time. The chain is built from TRBV11-1 and TRBJ2-7; D unresolved. Germline V gene lookup returns CDR1 SGHAT and CDR2 FQDESV (reference sequence). V was pared by 2 bases and J by 3 bases, with 8 bases between. The length of the CDR3 is 13 residues. CDR3 loop: CASSLSAGYEQYF. CDR3 coding DNA: TGTGCCAGCAGCTTATCAGCAGGCTACGAGCAGTACTTC.

The chain recombines TRBV7-9 with TRBJ2-1, with 7 bases identical to TRBD2. Germline-derived CDR1 and CDR2 are SEHNR and FQNEAQ (reference sequence). J lost 0 bases, V lost 1 base, and 6 bases had no gene match. The CDR3 is 17 residues long. This CDR3 is CASSLVLAVASYNEQFF. The CDR3 nucleotides read TGTGCCAGCAGCTTAGTCCTAGCGGTAGCCTCCTACAATGAGCAGTTCTTC.

The chain is built from TRBV6-6 and TRBJ1-1, with D perhaps TRBD1 (5 bases). The CDR3 has 14 amino acids. Trimming removed 0 bases from V and 5 bases from J, with 10 bases in between. Germline loops: CDR1 MNHNY, CDR2 SVGAGI (reference sequence). The CDR3 here is CASSYSGGVTEAFF. The CDR3 DNA reads as TGTGCCAGCAGTTACTCCGGAGGGGTGACTGAAGCTTTCTTT.

This chain joins TRBV5-1 and TRBJ1-3; perhaps TRBD1 as D (6 bases). The V gene's germline CDR1 is SGHRS and CDR2 YFSETQ. V was pared by 0 bases and J by 0 bases, with 16 bases between. This CDR3 contains 18 residues. The CDR3 nucleotides are TGCGCCAGCAGCTTGGGAACAGGGAGAGGGTTCTCTGGAAACACCATATATTTT. Protein product: CASSLGTGRGFSGNTIYF. Looking up the rest from reference TRBV5-1 and TRBJ1-3 gives the full variable domain: KAGVTQTPRYLIKTRGQQVTLSCSPISGHRSVSWYQQTPGQGLQFLFEYFSETQRNKGNFPGRFSGRQFSNSRSEMNVSTLELGDSALYLCASSLGTGRGFSGNTIYFGEGSWLTVV.

The genes are TRBV6-6 and TRBJ2-1; TRBD2 is a possible D gene (7 bases). V dropped 6 bases and J dropped 9 bases, with 18 bases sitting between them. Germline CDR1 and CDR2: MNHNY and SVGAGI (reference sequence). The CDR3 sequence is 14 residues long. DNA for the CDR3: TGTGCCAGCAGGACAATGAGGGGGGGCGGTGAGCAGTTCTTC. It codes for CASRTMRGGGEQFF.

The V gene is TRBV19, the J gene TRBJ1-2; maybe TRBD1 (6 bases). V gave up 4 bases and J gave up 8 bases, with 20 bases separating them. The germline gives CDR1 LNHDA, CDR2 SQIVND (reference sequence). The CDR3 extends over 15 amino acids. Here the CDR3 DNA reads TGTGCCAGTAGTACCCAACACAGGGATACAGGGGGCTACACCTTC. As protein: CASSTQHRDTGGYTF.

The J gene is TRBJ2-3, the V gene TRBV7-9; possibly TRBD2 for D (5 bases). Looked up from germline, CDR1 is SEHNR and CDR2 is FQNEAQ (reference sequence). V was trimmed by 5 bases and J by 4 bases, leaving 19 bases between them. This CDR3 is 16 amino acids long. CDR3: CASSQRKALGADTQYF. Here the CDR3 DNA reads TGTGCCAGCAGCCAAAGAAAGGCCCTCGGGGCAGATACGCAGTATTTT.

The V gene is TRBV3-1 (or the pseudogene TRBV3-2), the J gene TRBJ2-7; no definite D call. Trimming left V 2 bases short and J 0 bases short, with 5 bases between. Germline V lookup: CDR1 LGHDT, CDR2 YNNKEL (reference sequence). CDR3 length: 13 residues. CDR3 nucleotide sequence: TGTGCCAGCAGCCAACTTAGCTCCTACGAGCAGTACTTC. Translated: CASSQLSSYEQYF.

The V gene is TRBV9, the J gene TRBJ1-1; D is uncertain. The CDR3 contains 14 residues. Per germline, CDR1 SGDLS and CDR2 YYNGEE. Trimming cost V 0 bases and J 7 bases, with 13 bases left between them. Here the CDR3 DNA reads TGTGCCAGCAGCGTAGAGTCCGGGGTCAATGAAGCTTTCTTT. Translated: CASSVESGVNEAFF.

The chain carries TRBV7-2 and TRBJ2-7; 7 nucleotides agree with TRBD2. V gave up 6 bases and J gave up 7 bases; unmatched junction bases: 9. CDR1 and CDR2 from the germline V gene are SGHTA and FQGNSA. The CDR3 runs to 13 residues. CDR3 loop: CASRAGRVGEQYF. CDR3 DNA: TGTGCCAGCAGGGCAGGGAGGGTAGGGGAGCAGTACTTC.

This clone was observed once. This chain links TRBV7-8 with TRBJ2-7; tentative D call: TRBD1 (5 bases). The V end was cut by 4 bases, the J end by 2 bases, with 9 bases between. The CDR3 loop spans 13 amino acids. The germline V gene has CDR1 SGHVS and CDR2 FQNEAQ. CDR3: CASSYDSPYEQYF. CDR3 nucleotide sequence: TGTGCCAGCAGCTACGACAGTCCCTACGAGCAGTACTTC. Complete variable domain (other parts from reference TRBV7-8 and TRBJ2-7): GAGVSQSPRYKVAKRGQDVALRCDPISGHVSLFWYQQALGQGPEFLTYFQNEAQLDKSGLPSDRFFAERPEGSVSTLKIQRTQQEDSAVYLCASSYDSPYEQYFGPGTRLTVT.

The chain combines TRBV5-1 with TRBJ2-2, with D perhaps TRBD1 (5 bases). CDR3 length: 16 amino acids. Germline CDR1 and CDR2: SGHRS and YFSETQ. Deletions cut 2 bases from V and 1 base from J, with 12 bases between. This CDR3 is CASSFRAQGNTGELFF. For the CDR3, the DNA is TGCGCCAGCAGCTTTCGAGCTCAGGGGAACACCGGGGAGCTGTTTTTT.

The chain couples TRBV5-1 to TRBJ1-2; D might be TRBD1 (6 bases). Trimming shortened V by 1 base and J by 3 bases, and 10 bases separated the two germline ends. The length of the CDR3 is 14 residues. CDR1 is SGHRS, CDR2 YFSETQ, per germline. Here the CDR3 reads CASSLRGIDYGYTF. CDR3 nucleotides: TGCGCCAGCAGCTTGAGGGGGATAGACTATGGCTACACCTTC.

The chain combines TRBV6-5 with TRBJ2-7; a possible D gene is TRBD1 (6 bases). Per germline, CDR1 MNHEY and CDR2 SVGAGI. Deletions cut 6 bases from V and 2 bases from J, with 11 bases between. The CDR3 has 13 amino acids. The CDR3 DNA reads as TGTGCCAGCAGCCGGACAGCCACCTACGAGCAGTACTTC. As protein: CASSRTATYEQYF.

The chain is built from TRBV5-1 and TRBJ1-1; 10 bases line up with TRBD1. V was pared by 4 bases and J by 4 bases, with 4 bases of the junction left unmatched. CDR1 and CDR2 (germline): SGHRS, YFSETQ. The CDR3 has 14 residues. CDR3 sequence: CASSTGTGATEAFF. CDR3 nucleotides: TGCGCCAGCAGCACCGGGACAGGGGCCACTGAAGCTTTCTTT.

V and J are TRBV18 and TRBJ1-2; possible D gene TRBD1, 5 bases. The CDR3 spans 15 residues. V lost 3 bases and J lost 0, with 11 bases in between. CDR1 and CDR2 from the germline V gene are KGHSH and LQKENI. The CDR3: CASSPSTVTNYGYTF. The CDR3 nucleotides are TGTGCCAGCTCACCGTCGACAGTAACTAACTATGGCTACACCTTC.

This clone was seen only a few times. The J gene is TRBJ1-6, the V gene TRBV3-1 (or the pseudogene TRBV3-2); a possible D gene is TRBD1 (5 bases). The CDR3 is 14 amino acids. Germline V gene data show CDR1 as LGHDT and CDR2 as YNNKEL (reference sequence). The V end was cut by 2 bases, the J end by 7 bases, with 9 bases between. CDR3 sequence reads: CASSQFPGNSPLHF. The CDR3, as DNA: TGTGCCAGCAGCCAATTCCCAGGGAATTCACCCCTCCACTTT.

The chain carries TRBV10-3 and TRBJ1-5; D is ambiguous. Germline V gene sequence: CDR1 ENHRY, CDR2 SYGVKD. The CDR3 has 14 residues. Trimming removed 5 bases from V and 3 bases from J, with 11 bases in between. CDR3 sequence: CAISLELTNQPQHF. DNA for the CDR3: TGTGCCATCAGTTTGGAGCTTACCAATCAGCCCCAGCATTTT.

V gene TRBV6-6 combines with J gene TRBJ1-5; 10 nucleotides agree with TRBD1. The germline CDR1 and CDR2 sequences are MNHNY and SVGAGI (reference sequence). The CDR3 has 14 residues. Trimming removed 7 bases from V and 9 bases from J; junction bases left unmatched: 9. Written as DNA, the CDR3 is TGTGCCAGCACCCTGACAGGGGGCTTATCGCCCCAGCATTTT. As protein: CASTLTGGLSPQHF.

V gene TRBV6-5 combines with J gene TRBJ1-3; 7 positions agree with TRBD1. Per the germline V gene, CDR1 is MNHEY and CDR2 is SVGAGI. The CDR3 extends over 15 amino acids. After removal of 0 bases from V and 2 bases from J, the junction contained 1 base not matched to a gene. CDR3 loop: CASSYSTGTGNTIYF. The CDR3 DNA is TGTGCCAGCAGTTACTCGACAGGGACTGGAAACACCATATATTTT.

The chain employs TRBV2 and TRBJ2-5; 8 bases match TRBD1. Germline CDR1 is SNHLY and CDR2 is FYNNEI. The CDR3 contains 15 residues. V lost 6 bases and J lost 1; bases outside the gene matches: 7. Written as DNA, the CDR3 is TGTGCCAGCAGCCGACAGGGGACGGGCCAAGAGACCCAGTACTTC. Amino acids: CASSRQGTGQETQYF.